The clone carrying this T cell receptor (beta chain) was counted only a few times. Its antigen remains unknown. The purity of all sorted populations exceeded 95%. This entry comes from a study of beta chain features in type 1 diabetes. Every isolated RNA sample was fully reverse transcribed, so sequencing captured expressed TCRB transcripts. Profiling relied on immunoSEQ multiplex PCR, and the TCRdb table lists in-frame clones only, not all of them. Among hundreds of thousands of clones listed, roughly 13% were seen once. Broader study findings: Researchers reported that naive, central memory and Treg TCRB repertoires appeared more similar in patients than in healthy donors. Type 1 diabetes patients had moderately but significantly shorter TCRB CDR3s in all four CD4+ subsets.

The ends lost 4 bases at V and 6 bases at J; junction bases unmatched: 10. Germline V gene lookup returns CDR1 SGHAT and CDR2 FQNNGV. The CDR3 is made up of 15 amino acids. The sample consisted of naive CD4+ T cells from blood. The chain employs TRBV11-2 and TRBJ2-7; 9 nucleotides line up with TRBD1. The origin of this receptor is a man between 18 and 35 years old with type 1 diabetes. The CDR3 reads CASSSGTGILGEQYF. The DNA for the CDR3 is TGTGCCAGCAGCTCCGGGACAGGGATACTTGGCGAGCAGTACTTC.